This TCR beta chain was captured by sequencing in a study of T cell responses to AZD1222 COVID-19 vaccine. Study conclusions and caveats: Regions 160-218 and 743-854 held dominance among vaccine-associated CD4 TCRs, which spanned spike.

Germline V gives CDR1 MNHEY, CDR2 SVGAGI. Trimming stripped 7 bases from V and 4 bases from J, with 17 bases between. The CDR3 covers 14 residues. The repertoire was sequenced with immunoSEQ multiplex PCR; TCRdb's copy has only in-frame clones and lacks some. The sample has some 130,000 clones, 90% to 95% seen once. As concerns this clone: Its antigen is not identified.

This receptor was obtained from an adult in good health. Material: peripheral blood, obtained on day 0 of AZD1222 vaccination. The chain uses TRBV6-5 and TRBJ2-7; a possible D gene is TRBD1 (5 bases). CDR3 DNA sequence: TGTGCCAGCACTCTCGGCTGGGGCGATTACGAGCAGTACTTC. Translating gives CASTLGWGDYEQYF.